This T cell receptor beta chain was retrieved from a study of T cell changes during pregnancy in multiple sclerosis (dated by TCRdb to 2018 to 2020). Notes on the research overall: In women with multiple sclerosis, the researchers looked at how the T cell repertoire shifted as pregnancy progressed.

Regarding this clone: Its antigen is still unknown. No much larger clone is present one base from it, and per-base qualities are unavailable.

Library method: the immunoSEQ multiplex PCR assay. This is the immuneACCESS table as TCRdb keeps it, with only in-frame sequences that have V and J called. A part of the clones is gone; compared with another copy, unresolved V genes explain less than half, and the rest is unexplained. This sample gives tens of thousands of clones in total; 85% to 95% of them show up just once. The top ten constitute around 1.4% of the sample. CDR3 length: 13 amino acids, cysteine to phenylalanine. Only the CDR3 part of the read is kept: 39 bases, read in frame from the first base. CDR1 and CDR2 are read off the germline V gene (reference sequence) as MNHNY and SVGAGI. The V end gives up 8 bases and the J end 5 bases, leaving 8 bases in the junction not matched to a gene.

The chain joins TRBV6-6 to TRBJ2-5; 7 central nucleotides agree with TRBD2. The material sequenced was peripheral blood, taken in the third trimester of pregnancy. This clonotype was obtained from a female donor in good health, enrolled as a control in a pregnancy study. The DNA sequence is as follows: TGTGCCAGCGGAGGCGGGAGTAAGGAGACCCAGTACTTC. The translation is CASGGGSKETQYF.